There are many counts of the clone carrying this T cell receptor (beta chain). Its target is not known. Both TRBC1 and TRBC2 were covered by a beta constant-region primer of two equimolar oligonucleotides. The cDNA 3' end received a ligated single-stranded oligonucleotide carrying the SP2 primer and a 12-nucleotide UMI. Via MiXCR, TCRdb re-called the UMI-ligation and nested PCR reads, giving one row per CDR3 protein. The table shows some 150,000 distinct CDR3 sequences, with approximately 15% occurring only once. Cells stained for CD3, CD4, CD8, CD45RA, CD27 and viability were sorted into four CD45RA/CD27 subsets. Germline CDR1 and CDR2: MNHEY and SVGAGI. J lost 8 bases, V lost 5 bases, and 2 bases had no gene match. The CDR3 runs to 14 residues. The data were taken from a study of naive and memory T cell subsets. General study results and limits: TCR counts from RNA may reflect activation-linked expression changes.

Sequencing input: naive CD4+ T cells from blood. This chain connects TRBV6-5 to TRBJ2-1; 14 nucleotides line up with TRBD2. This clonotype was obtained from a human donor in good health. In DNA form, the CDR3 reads TGTGCCAGCAGTAGACTAGCGGGAGGGTATGAGCAGTTCTTC. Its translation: CASSRLAGGYEQFF.